The present T cell receptor beta chain was sequenced within a study of human T cells and chemical hapten exposure. TCRdb redid the calling of the RACE reads with MiXCR, one entry per CDR3 protein. Among 95,000 to 150,000 distinct CDR3 sequences, roughly 12% were seen once, and the ten largest hold over 2%. CDR3 size: 11 residues. Time point of the sample: patch test 3, about 24 weeks after DPC sensitization. Treatment reported: therapeutic diphenylcyclopropenone sensitization with weekly scalp DPC. The chain links TRBV21-1 to TRBJ2-7; the table's D call TRBD2 went unverified against the DNA. TRBV21-1 is shown as a pseudogene. This specimen was whole blood, taken in connection with sensitization to the hapten diphenylcyclopropenone (DPC). This sequence was found in a woman aged 45-65 years with alopecia areata. Some clones in this sample may be carry-over from other donors' samples. CDR3 DNA: TGTGCCAGCAGCGATAGCGGGAGGTGCTACTTC. It is translated as CASSDSGRCYF.